This T cell receptor (beta chain) came from a study of Graves' ophthalmopathy and Graves' hyperthyroidism. Study-level results: The authors also found most expanded thyroid clonotypes above 0.001 frequency in blood.

The V end was cut by 0 bases, the J end by 4 bases, with 5 bases between. The CDR3 has 14 amino acids. Germline assignment: CDR1 SGDLS and CDR2 YYNGEE. Exclusion covered patients with other autoimmune diseases or uncontrolled infections (as well as pregnancy or lactation). As diagnostic evidence, clinical symptoms, serum thyroxine, TRAb, thyroid ultrasound and orbital computed tomography were relied upon. In regard to this clonotype: Its antigen remains unidentified.

Scientists amplified the TCR beta CDR3 regions from RNA transcripts. HTBI primers were employed in first-round RT-PCR, then a second-round multiplex PCR followed. TCRdb redid the calling of the multiplex PCR reads with MiXCR, one entry per CDR3 protein. In the table there are about 550,000 distinct CDR3 sequences, less than 40% of which are singletons. The rearrangement uses TRBV9 and TRBJ1-6; D remains unclear. The sequenced sample was peripheral blood or thyroid tissue (not recorded which). This clonotype originated in an adult man with Graves' hyperthyroidism. The CDR3 nucleotides are TGTGCCAGCAGCGTAGGAGATTATAATTCACCCCTCCACTTT. Protein: CASSVGDYNSPLHF. Filled out from reference TRBV9 and TRBJ1-6, the complete variable domain reads DSGVTQTPKHLITATGQRVTLRCSPRSGDLSVYWYQQSLDQGLQFLIQYYNGEERAKGNILERFSAQQFPDLHSELNLSSLELGDSALYFCASSVGDYNSPLHFGNGTRLTVT.